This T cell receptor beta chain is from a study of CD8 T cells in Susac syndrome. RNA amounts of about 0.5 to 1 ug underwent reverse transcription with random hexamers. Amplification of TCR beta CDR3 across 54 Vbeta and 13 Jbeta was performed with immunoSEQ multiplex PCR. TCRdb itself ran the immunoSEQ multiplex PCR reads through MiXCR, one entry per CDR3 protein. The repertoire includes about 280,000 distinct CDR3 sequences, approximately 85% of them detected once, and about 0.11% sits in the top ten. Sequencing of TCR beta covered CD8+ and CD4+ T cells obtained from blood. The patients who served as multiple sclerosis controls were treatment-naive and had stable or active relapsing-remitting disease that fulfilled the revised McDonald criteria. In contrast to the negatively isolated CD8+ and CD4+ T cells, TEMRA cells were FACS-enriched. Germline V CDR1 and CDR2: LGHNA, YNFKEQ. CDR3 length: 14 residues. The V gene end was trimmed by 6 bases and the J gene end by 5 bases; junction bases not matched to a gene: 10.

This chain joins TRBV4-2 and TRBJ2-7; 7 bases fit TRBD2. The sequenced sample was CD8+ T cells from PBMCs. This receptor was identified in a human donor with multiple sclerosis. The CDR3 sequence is CASSSLAETDEQYF. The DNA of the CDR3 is TGTGCCAGCAGTTCTCTAGCGGAGACCGACGAGCAGTACTTC.